This TCR beta chain was documented in a study of T-cell memory formation after mild COVID-19. Study-wide background: For the most part, TCR clusters were specific to one donor. Study findings and constraints: Second-wave clones peaking on day 37 lacked confirmed SARS-CoV-2 specificity. Detection of some responders pre-infection suggested pre-existing cross-reactive memory T cells participated.

Remarks on this clonotype: Its matching antigen is unknown.

Germline loops: CDR1 KGHDR, CDR2 SFDVKD. The CDR3 covers 13 residues. Trimming cost V 10 bases and J 2 bases, with 12 bases left between them. One entry per CDR3 protein, called by TCRdb with MiXCR from the 5' RACE reads. The sample holds more than 350,000 distinct CDR3 sequences, about 17% seen once. The sequence was collected from a man between 18 and 35 years old who had mild COVID-19 (a few samples of this study predate the infection). Cell type and time point are not known. Sequenced input: PBMCs or a T cell subset sorted from them (not recorded which). The rearrangement joins TRBV24-1 to TRBJ2-3; D unclear. CDR3 loop: CATKASDTDTQYF. The CDR3 region has the DNA TGTGCCACTAAAGCCTCCGACACAGATACGCAGTATTTT.